What follows are 20 T cell receptor beta chains derived from one specimen sequenced in a study of blood T cell repertoires in COVID-19. Method: immunoSEQ multiplex PCR; TCRdb's copy keeps in-frame clones and lacks some. There are about 480,000 clones in the sample; 70% to 90% occur only once, and roughly 1.9% lies in the top ten. The sample consisted of PBMCs or T cells enriched from blood (not recorded which). These receptors were collected from a woman in her 40s who had recovered from COVID-19.

In its sample, this clone was seen once. The J gene is TRBJ1-3, the V gene TRBV10-2; 10 positions match TRBD1. Germline V lookup: CDR1 WSHSY, CDR2 SAAADI. CDR3 length equals 17 residues. J was trimmed by 0 bases and V by 5 bases; bases with no gene match: 7. Here the CDR3 reads CASSSGTGDASGNTIYF. CDR3 coding DNA: TGCGCCAGCAGTTCCGGGACAGGGGACGCCTCTGGAAACACCATATATTTT.

The chain couples TRBV4-2 to TRBJ2-7, with D perhaps TRBD2 (5 bases). This CDR3 has 17 residues. Germline V gene sequence: CDR1 LGHNA, CDR2 YNFKEQ. V was trimmed by 0 bases and J by 0 bases, leaving 15 bases between them. As DNA, the CDR3 is TGTGCCAGCAGCCAAGATCTTCGGACGGGGAGCTCCTACGAGCAGTACTTC. It codes for CASSQDLRTGSSYEQYF.

The gene calls are TRBV7-9 and TRBJ2-1, with a weak D call TRBD2 (5 bases). Trimming cost V 6 bases and J 2 bases, with 11 bases left between them. CDR1 SEHNR and CDR2 FQNEAQ come from the germline V gene (reference sequence). The CDR3 totals 14 residues. CDR3 loop: CASSSTLAYNEQFF. As DNA, the CDR3 is TGTGCCAGCAGTTCAACACTAGCCTACAATGAGCAGTTCTTC.

This clone was picked up one time. The chain links TRBV30 to TRBJ2-1, with 10 nucleotides matching TRBD2. V trimming: 4 bases; J trimming: 2 bases; junction bases outside the gene matches: 2. Germline CDR1 is GTSNPN and CDR2 is SVGIG (reference sequence). This CDR3 spans 14 amino acids. This chain's CDR3 is CAWKGLATYNEQFF. CDR3 nucleotides: TGTGCCTGGAAGGGACTAGCGACCTACAATGAGCAGTTCTTC.

The chain joins TRBV29-1 to TRBJ1-1; D is perhaps TRBD1 (5 bases). Trimming took off 3 bases at V and 4 bases at J, with 12 bases between the two ends. The CDR3 spans 13 residues. Per the germline V gene, CDR1 is SQVTM and CDR2 is ANQGSEA. CDR3 amino acids: CSVETRQSTEAFF. CDR3 sequence (DNA): TGCAGCGTTGAGACGAGACAGTCCACTGAAGCTTTCTTT.

The sample holds one count of this clone. The gene calls are TRBV7-6 and TRBJ1-2, with 8 bases aligning to TRBD1. V trimming: 1 base; J trimming: 0 bases; junction bases outside the gene matches: 10. The CDR3 sequence is 18 residues long. Per germline, CDR1 SGHVS and CDR2 FNYEAQ. The CDR3 region has the DNA TGTGCCAGCAGCTTAGGCCCCCGGACAGGGACTTCTAACTATGGCTACACCTTC. Protein product: CASSLGPRTGTSNYGYTF.

The V gene is TRBV7-9, the J gene TRBJ1-3; D remains unclear. The CDR3 sequence is 13 residues long. Germline-derived CDR1 and CDR2 are SEHNR and FQNEAQ (reference sequence). Trimming removed 3 bases at V and 4 bases at J, with 7 bases between. The CDR3 loop is CASSFPLGNTIYF. The CDR3 coding sequence is TGTGCCAGCAGCTTCCCCCTCGGAAACACCATATATTTT.

The V and J genes are TRBV14 and TRBJ2-5; 8 bases are shared with TRBD1. Germline loops: CDR1 SGHDN, CDR2 FVKESK. Trimming removed 3 bases from V and 2 bases from J; junction bases left unmatched: 2. The CDR3 runs 14 residues. The CDR3 is CASSHWTGQETQYF. The CDR3 DNA reads TGTGCCAGCAGCCACTGGACAGGGCAAGAGACCCAGTACTTC.

This clone has only one observation. V and J are TRBV7-9 and TRBJ2-7, with a tentative D call TRBD2 (7 bases). Germline V gene data show CDR1 as SEHNR and CDR2 as FQNEAQ (reference sequence). V was trimmed by 5 bases and J by 1 base, leaving 18 bases between them. This CDR3 is built from 16 residues. The CDR3 sequence is CASSRRGAESSYEQYF. The CDR3 DNA sequence: TGTGCCAGCAGCCGACGGGGGGCGGAGAGTTCCTACGAGCAGTACTTC.

The V gene is TRBV19, the J gene TRBJ1-1; D is unclear. The CDR3 has 11 amino acids. Germline lookup yields CDR1 LNHDA and CDR2 SQIVND (reference sequence). Trimming pared 3 bases from V and 11 bases from J, leaving 10 bases between. The CDR3: CASSIGGLAFF. In DNA form, the CDR3 reads TGTGCCAGTAGTATCGGCGGACTCGCTTTCTTT.

CDR3 in DNA: TGTGCCAGCAGTGTGGTCGGACTAGCGGGAGCTAGCAATGAGCAGTTCTTC. It yields the protein CASSVVGLAGASNEQFF. The chain recombines TRBV6-2 or TRBV6-3 with TRBJ2-1; TRBD2 aligns across 13 bases. The V segment lost 5 bases and the J segment 6 bases; nucleotides outside the gene matches: 10. Looked up from germline, CDR1 is MNHEY and CDR2 is SVGEGT. The CDR3 sequence is 17 residues long.

In its sample, this clone was seen once. The rearrangement links TRBV5-1 to TRBJ1-1, with 9 bases lining up with TRBD1. The CDR3 covers 15 residues. Trimming took 4 bases from V and 1 from J; bases not matched to a gene: 5. CDR1 is SGHRS and CDR2 is YFSETQ in the germline V gene. As DNA, the CDR3 is TGCGCCAGCAGCCCGGGACAGGGAGGGAACACTGAAGCTTTCTTT. Its protein product is CASSPGQGGNTEAFF.

CDR3 sequence reads: CAWSSPPGQGTTGELFF. CDR3 DNA: TGTGCCTGGAGTTCACCCCCGGGACAGGGGACCACCGGGGAGCTGTTTTTT. This sequence joins TRBV30 and TRBJ2-2; 10 positions agree with TRBD1. The junction had 10 bases not matched to a gene; V was cut back by 2 bases and J by 4 bases. Germline V gives CDR1 GTSNPN, CDR2 SVGIG (reference sequence). The CDR3 is 17 amino acids.

The rearrangement links TRBV6-5 to TRBJ1-1; TRBD1 is a possible D gene (5 bases). This CDR3 contains 14 residues. CDR1 and CDR2 (germline): MNHEY, SVGAGI. V lost 6 bases and J 4 bases, leaving 15 bases between the germline ends. CDR3 nucleotide sequence: TGTGCCAGCAGCCCGTGGGGGGATGTCACTGAAGCTTTCTTT. Amino acids: CASSPWGDVTEAFF.

The CDR3: CASSMDRGGEQFF. CDR3 in DNA: TGTGCCAGCAGCATGGACAGGGGAGGGGAGCAGTTCTTC. The chain couples TRBV7-7 to TRBJ2-1; 9 bases are shared with TRBD1. CDR1 is SSHAT, CDR2 FNYEAQ, per germline (reference sequence). The CDR3 length is 13 residues. V was pared by 5 bases and J by 10 bases, with 6 bases of the junction left unmatched.

CDR3 loop: CASSVVAGGPKNIQYF. CDR3 sequence (DNA): TGTGCCAGCAGCGTAGTTGCGGGAGGGCCCAAAAACATTCAGTACTTC. V and J are TRBV9 and TRBJ2-4; 9 positions match TRBD2. In germline, CDR1 is SGDLS, CDR2 YYNGEE. V was pared by 0 bases and J by 2 bases, with 3 bases of the junction left unmatched. The CDR3 consists of 16 residues.

Note on this clone: The junction departs from germline at one end; a sequencing error may be responsible. The V call is TRBV6-5, the J call TRBJ2-4, with no clear D. The germline CDR1 and CDR2 sequences are MNHEY and SVGAGI. This CDR3 comprises 12 residues. The CDR3 region is CASSYSGVQHAF. The CDR3 bases are TGTGCCAGCAGTTACAGTGGAGTCCAGCACGCCTTC.

V gene TRBV12-3 or TRBV12-4 combines with J gene TRBJ2-3, with TRBD1 matching 7 bases. The CDR3 length is 13 residues. Losses at the gene ends were 8 bases for V and 0 bases for J; bases not matched to a gene: 2. In DNA form, the CDR3 reads TGTGCCAGCGGGACAGCTAGCACAGATACGCAGTATTTT. It encodes CASGTASTDTQYF.

The chain combines TRBV29-1 with TRBJ1-4; the D gene is possibly TRBD1 (5 bases). Trimming removed 5 bases from V and 7 bases from J, with 11 bases in between. CDR1 SQVTM and CDR2 ANQGSEA come from the germline V gene. The length of the CDR3 is 12 residues. CDR3 protein: CSVRQPGEKLFF. CDR3 sequence (DNA): TGCAGCGTTCGACAGCCGGGTGAAAAACTGTTTTTT.

The chain recombines TRBV19 with TRBJ2-7; possibly TRBD1 for D (7 bases). V lost 3 bases and J 5 bases, leaving 17 bases between the germline ends. This CDR3 spans 15 amino acids. CDR1 is LNHDA, CDR2 SQIVND, per germline (reference sequence). CDR3 bases: TGTGCCAGTAGTATTCGGGGCAGGGGGGAAAACGAGCAGTACTTC. Amino acids: CASSIRGRGENEQYF. The full variable domain, rest sourced from reference TRBV19 and TRBJ2-7, is DGGITQSPKYLFRKEGQNVTLSCEQNLNHDAMYWYRQDPGQGLRLIYYSQIVNDFQKGDIAEGYSVSREKKESFPLTVTSAQKNPTAFYLCASSIRGRGENEQYFGPGTRLTVT.